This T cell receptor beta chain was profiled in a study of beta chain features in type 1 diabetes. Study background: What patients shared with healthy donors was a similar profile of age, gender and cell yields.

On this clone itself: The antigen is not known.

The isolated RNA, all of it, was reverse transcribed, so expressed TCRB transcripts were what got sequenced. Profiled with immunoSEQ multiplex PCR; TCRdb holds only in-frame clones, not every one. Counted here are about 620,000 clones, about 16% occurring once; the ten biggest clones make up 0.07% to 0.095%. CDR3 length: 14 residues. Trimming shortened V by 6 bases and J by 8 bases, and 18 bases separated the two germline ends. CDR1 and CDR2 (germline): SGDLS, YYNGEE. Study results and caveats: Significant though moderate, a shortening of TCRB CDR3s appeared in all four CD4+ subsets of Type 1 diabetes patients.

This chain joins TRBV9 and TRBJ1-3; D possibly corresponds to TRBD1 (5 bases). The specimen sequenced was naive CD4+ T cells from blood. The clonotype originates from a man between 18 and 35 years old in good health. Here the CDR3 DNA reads TGTGCCAGCAAGGCGGGTCCAGGGAGTCACACCATATATTTT. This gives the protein CASKAGPGSHTIYF. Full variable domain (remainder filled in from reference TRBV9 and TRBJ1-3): DSGVTQTPKHLITATGQRVTLRCSPRSGDLSVYWYQQSLDQGLQFLIQYYNGEERAKGNILERFSAQQFPDLHSELNLSSLELGDSALYFCASKAGPGSHTIYFGEGSWLTVV.